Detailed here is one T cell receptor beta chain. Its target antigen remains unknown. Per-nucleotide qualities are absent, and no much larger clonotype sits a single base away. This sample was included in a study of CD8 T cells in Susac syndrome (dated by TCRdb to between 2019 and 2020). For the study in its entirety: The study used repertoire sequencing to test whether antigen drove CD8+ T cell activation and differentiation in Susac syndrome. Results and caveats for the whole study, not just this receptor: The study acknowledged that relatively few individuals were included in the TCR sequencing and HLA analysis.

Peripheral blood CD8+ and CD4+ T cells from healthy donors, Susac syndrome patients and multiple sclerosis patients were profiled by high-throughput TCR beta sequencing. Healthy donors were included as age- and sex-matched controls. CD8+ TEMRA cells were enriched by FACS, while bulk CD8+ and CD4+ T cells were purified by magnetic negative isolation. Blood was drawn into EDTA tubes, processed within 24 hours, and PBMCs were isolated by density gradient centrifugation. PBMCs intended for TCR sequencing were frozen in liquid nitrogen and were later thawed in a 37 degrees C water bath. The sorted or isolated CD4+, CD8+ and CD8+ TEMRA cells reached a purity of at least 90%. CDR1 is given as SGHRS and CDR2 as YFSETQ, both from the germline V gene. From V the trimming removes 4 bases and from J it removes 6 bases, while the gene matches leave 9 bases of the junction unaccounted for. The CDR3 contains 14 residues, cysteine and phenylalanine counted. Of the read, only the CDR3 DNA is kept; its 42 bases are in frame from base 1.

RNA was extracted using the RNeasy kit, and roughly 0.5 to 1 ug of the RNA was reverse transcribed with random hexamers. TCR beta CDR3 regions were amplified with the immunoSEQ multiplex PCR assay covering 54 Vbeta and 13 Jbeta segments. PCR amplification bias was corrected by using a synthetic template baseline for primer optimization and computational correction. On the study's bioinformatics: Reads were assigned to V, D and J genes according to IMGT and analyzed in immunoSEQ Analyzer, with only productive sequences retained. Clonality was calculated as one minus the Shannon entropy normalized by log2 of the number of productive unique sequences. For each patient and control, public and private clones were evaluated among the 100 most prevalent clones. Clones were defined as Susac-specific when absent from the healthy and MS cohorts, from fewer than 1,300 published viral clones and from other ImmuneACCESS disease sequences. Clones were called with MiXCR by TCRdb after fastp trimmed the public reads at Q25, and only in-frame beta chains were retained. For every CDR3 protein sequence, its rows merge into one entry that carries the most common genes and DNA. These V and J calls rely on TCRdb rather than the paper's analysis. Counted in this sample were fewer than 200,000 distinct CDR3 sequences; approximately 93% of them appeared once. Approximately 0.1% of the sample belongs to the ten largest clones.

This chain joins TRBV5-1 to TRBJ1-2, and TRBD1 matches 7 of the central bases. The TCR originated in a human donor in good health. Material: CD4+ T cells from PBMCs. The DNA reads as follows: TGCGCCAGCAGCCTGGACAGGCTTCTCGATGGCTACACCTTC. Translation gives CASSLDRLLDGYTF.